This entry is about one T cell receptor beta chain. As yet, its antigen is unknown. The CDR3 totals 16 residues. V shed 2 bases and J 1 base; nucleotides not matched to a gene: 7. In germline, CDR1 is SGHDT, CDR2 YYEEEE. The record originates from a study of lymphopenia after photon versus proton radiotherapy. Overall study results and limits: A bigger post-nadir fall in TCR diversity correlated inversely with survival time in deceased patients. Authors raise, but do not show, better survival with proton therapy.

Libraries were prepared by immunoSEQ multiplex PCR; TCRdb keeps only in-frame clonotypes and omits some of them. The sample yields about 160,000 clones, about nine tenths seen once. The chain carries TRBV5-6 and TRBJ1-1; 8 nucleotides line up with TRBD1. This sequence was found in a man aged 45-65 years with gastric cancer. Specimen: peripheral blood, collected from a patient treated with photon-based radiotherapy. CDR3 loop: CASSFGTGGPNTEAFF. DNA of the CDR3: TGTGCCAGCAGCTTCGGGACAGGCGGTCCGAACACTGAAGCTTTCTTT. The full variable domain, its missing parts supplied by reference TRBV5-6 and TRBJ1-1, is DAGVTQSPTHLIKTRGQQVTLRCSPKSGHDTVSWYQQALGQGPQFIFQYYEEEERQRGNFPDRFSGHQFPNYSSELNVNALLLGDSALYLCASSFGTGGPNTEAFFGQGTRLTVV.